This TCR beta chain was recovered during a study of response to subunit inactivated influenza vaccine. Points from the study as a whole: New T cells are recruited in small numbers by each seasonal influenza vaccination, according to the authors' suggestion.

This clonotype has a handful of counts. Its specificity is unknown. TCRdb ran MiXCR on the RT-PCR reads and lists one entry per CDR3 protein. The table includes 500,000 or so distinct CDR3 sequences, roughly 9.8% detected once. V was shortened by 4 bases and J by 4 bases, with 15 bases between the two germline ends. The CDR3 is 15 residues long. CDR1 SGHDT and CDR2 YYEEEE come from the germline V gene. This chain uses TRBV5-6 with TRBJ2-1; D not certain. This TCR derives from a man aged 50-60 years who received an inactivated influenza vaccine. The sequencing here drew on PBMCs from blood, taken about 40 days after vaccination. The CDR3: CASSPPKAIYNEQFF. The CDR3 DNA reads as TGTGCCAGCAGCCCCCCAAAGGCGATATACAATGAGCAGTTCTTC.